The rows below give T cell receptor beta chains drawn from one sample of a study of blood T cell repertoires in COVID-19. TCRdb keeps only in-frame clones here, not all; method: immunoSEQ multiplex PCR. The data hold about 200,000 clones, with around four fifths observed a single time. The specimen was PBMCs or T cells enriched from blood (not recorded which). Every receptor here comes from a man in his forties who had recovered from COVID-19. Each CDR3 is given with its conserved first and last residue. Fields, in order: D gene, V gene, J gene, clone size, CDR3 protein, CDR3 DNA. A D gene is named only where the DNA matches it firmly. Some rows have no size entry. The others give once, few or many, or a class for an expanded clone.

D gene: NA
V gene: TRBV11-2
J gene: TRBJ2-1
clone size: NA
CDR3 protein: CASSPHQGRSYNEQFF
CDR3 DNA: TGTGCCAGCAGCCCACACCAGGGGCGGTCCTACAATGAGCAGTTCTTC

D gene: NA
V gene: TRBV5-1
J gene: TRBJ1-3
clone size: few
CDR3 protein: CASSLIQEVAGNTIYF
CDR3 DNA: TGCGCCAGCAGCTTGATCCAGGAGGTTGCTGGAAACACCATATATTTT

D gene: TRBD2
V gene: TRBV7-9
J gene: TRBJ2-5
clone size: NA
CDR3 protein: CASSLVLAGGPRETQYF
CDR3 DNA: TGTGCCAGCAGCTTAGTATTAGCGGGAGGGCCGAGGGAGACCCAGTACTTC

D gene: NA
V gene: TRBV3-1/TRBV3-2
J gene: TRBJ2-3
clone size: NA
CDR3 protein: CASSQGGLSTDTQYF
CDR3 DNA: TGTGCCAGCAGCCAAGGCGGGCTGAGCACAGATACGCAGTATTTT

D gene: NA
V gene: TRBV11-3
J gene: TRBJ2-7
clone size: NA
CDR3 protein: CASSPGGAQAYEQYF
CDR3 DNA: TGTGCCAGCAGCCCTGGAGGCGCTCAGGCCTACGAGCAGTACTTC

D gene: NA
V gene: TRBV6-2/TRBV6-3
J gene: TRBJ2-1
clone size: NA
CDR3 protein: CASSYTVVINEQFF
CDR3 DNA: TGTGCCAGCAGTTACACGGTAGTAATCAATGAGCAGTTCTTC

D gene: NA
V gene: TRBV13
J gene: TRBJ2-1
clone size: NA
CDR3 protein: CASSLGTGNSYNEQFF
CDR3 DNA: TGTGCCAGCAGCTTAGGAACGGGAAACTCCTACAATGAGCAGTTCTTC

D gene: NA
V gene: TRBV5-5
J gene: TRBJ2-2
clone size: once
CDR3 protein: CASSLAGSTGELFF
CDR3 DNA: TGTGCCAGCAGCTTGGCCGGGAGCACCGGGGAGCTGTTTTTT

D gene: TRBD1
V gene: TRBV11-3
J gene: TRBJ2-3
clone size: once
CDR3 protein: CASSFGQGANTQYF
CDR3 DNA: TGTGCCAGCAGCTTCGGACAGGGGGCAAATACGCAGTATTTT

D gene: TRBD1
V gene: TRBV5-8
J gene: TRBJ1-2
clone size: once
CDR3 protein: CASSYGQGADYGYTF
CDR3 DNA: TGTGCCAGCAGCTATGGACAGGGGGCGGACTATGGCTACACCTTC

D gene: NA
V gene: TRBV18
J gene: TRBJ2-5
clone size: NA
CDR3 protein: CASSPTQYQETQYF
CDR3 DNA: TGTGCCAGCTCACCGACACAGTACCAAGAGACCCAGTACTTC

D gene: TRBD1
V gene: TRBV19
J gene: TRBJ1-4
clone size: NA
CDR3 protein: CASHRGGEKLFF
CDR3 DNA: TGTGCCAGTCACAGGGGGGGAGAAAAACTGTTTTTT

D gene: NA
V gene: TRBV18
J gene: TRBJ1-2
clone size: NA
CDR3 protein: CASSPGRQPYGGYTF
CDR3 DNA: TGTGCCAGCTCACCAGGAAGACAGCCGTATGGTGGCTACACCTTC

D gene: NA
V gene: TRBV6-1
J gene: TRBJ2-2
clone size: NA
CDR3 protein: CASSEALLQTGELFF
CDR3 DNA: TGTGCCAGCAGTGAAGCGCTTCTGCAGACCGGGGAGCTGTTTTTT

D gene: NA
V gene: TRBV19
J gene: TRBJ1-5
clone size: few
CDR3 protein: CASSIWTDFSNQPQHF
CDR3 DNA: TGTGCCAGTAGTATCTGGACAGACTTTAGCAATCAGCCCCAGCATTTT

D gene: TRBD2
V gene: TRBV4-2
J gene: TRBJ2-1
clone size: NA
CDR3 protein: CASSQDLMLGLADQKFF
CDR3 DNA: TGTGCCAGCAGCCAAGATCTTATGTTAGGACTAGCGGACCAAAAGTTCTTC

D gene: NA
V gene: TRBV6-4
J gene: TRBJ2-7
clone size: few
CDR3 protein: CASSPTGASYEQYF
CDR3 DNA: TGTGCCAGCAGTCCGACTGGGGCCTCCTACGAGCAGTACTTC

D gene: TRBD1
V gene: TRBV3-1/TRBV3-2
J gene: TRBJ1-4
clone size: NA
CDR3 protein: CASSPQGAHNEKLFF
CDR3 DNA: TGTGCCAGCAGTCCCCAGGGGGCCCATAATGAAAAACTGTTTTTT

D gene: TRBD1
V gene: TRBV24-1
J gene: TRBJ2-1
clone size: NA
CDR3 protein: CATSDLSGTGVDEQFF
CDR3 DNA: TGTGCCACCAGTGATTTATCCGGGACAGGGGTCGATGAGCAGTTCTTC

D gene: NA
V gene: TRBV9
J gene: TRBJ2-3
clone size: NA
CDR3 protein: CASSVDSWGTDTQYF
CDR3 DNA: TGTGCCAGCAGCGTAGACAGCTGGGGCACAGATACGCAGTATTTT

D gene: NA
V gene: TRBV5-4
J gene: TRBJ1-2
clone size: NA
CDR3 protein: CASSLGGRDGYTF
CDR3 DNA: TGTGCCAGCAGCTTGGGGGGGCGGGATGGCTACACCTTC

D gene: NA
V gene: TRBV5-1
J gene: TRBJ1-4
clone size: NA
CDR3 protein: CASSLGEGDYEKLFF
CDR3 DNA: TGCGCCAGCAGCTTGGGAGAAGGGGACTATGAAAAACTGTTTTTT

D gene: NA
V gene: TRBV27
J gene: TRBJ1-5
clone size: NA
CDR3 protein: CAPIEGYQPQHF
CDR3 DNA: TGTGCCCCCATCGAGGGTTATCAGCCCCAGCATTTT

D gene: NA
V gene: TRBV19
J gene: TRBJ2-2
clone size: few
CDR3 protein: CASSIDREGANTGELFF
CDR3 DNA: TGTGCCAGTAGTATTGACCGAGAGGGAGCGAACACCGGGGAGCTGTTTTTT

D gene: NA
V gene: TRBV7-3
J gene: TRBJ1-5
clone size: few
CDR3 protein: CASSPDRNQPQHF
CDR3 DNA: TGTGCCAGCAGCCCAGACAGAAATCAGCCCCAGCATTTT

D gene: TRBD1
V gene: TRBV9
J gene: TRBJ2-7
clone size: NA
CDR3 protein: CASSPRDRADGQYF
CDR3 DNA: TGTGCCAGCAGCCCCCGGGACAGGGCAGACGGGCAGTACTTC

D gene: TRBD2
V gene: TRBV19
J gene: TRBJ2-3
clone size: NA
CDR3 protein: CASSTGGPDTQYF
CDR3 DNA: TGTGCCAGTAGTACGGGAGGGCCAGATACGCAGTATTTT

D gene: TRBD1
V gene: TRBV15
J gene: TRBJ1-3
clone size: NA
CDR3 protein: CATSQSIDRVGNTIYF
CDR3 DNA: TGTGCCACCAGCCAGTCGATCGACAGGGTCGGAAACACCATATATTTT

D gene: TRBD1
V gene: TRBV23-1
J gene: TRBJ1-5
clone size: once
CDR3 protein: CASSHPTGGQASQPQHF
CDR3 DNA: TGCGCCAGCAGTCATCCGACAGGGGGCCAAGCAAGTCAGCCCCAGCATTTT

D gene: NA
V gene: TRBV7-3
J gene: TRBJ2-1
clone size: NA
CDR3 protein: CASSLTSNLYNEQFF
CDR3 DNA: TGTGCCAGCAGCTTAACCTCTAACCTATACAATGAGCAGTTCTTC

D gene: TRBD2
V gene: TRBV7-2
J gene: TRBJ2-3
clone size: NA
CDR3 protein: CASSFVRGRGTDTQYF
CDR3 DNA: TGTGCCAGCAGCTTTGTCCGCGGGAGGGGCACAGATACGCAGTATTTT

D gene: NA
V gene: TRBV18
J gene: TRBJ1-5
clone size: NA
CDR3 protein: CASSPGEDQPQHF
CDR3 DNA: TGTGCCAGCTCACCAGGGGAGGATCAGCCCCAGCATTTT